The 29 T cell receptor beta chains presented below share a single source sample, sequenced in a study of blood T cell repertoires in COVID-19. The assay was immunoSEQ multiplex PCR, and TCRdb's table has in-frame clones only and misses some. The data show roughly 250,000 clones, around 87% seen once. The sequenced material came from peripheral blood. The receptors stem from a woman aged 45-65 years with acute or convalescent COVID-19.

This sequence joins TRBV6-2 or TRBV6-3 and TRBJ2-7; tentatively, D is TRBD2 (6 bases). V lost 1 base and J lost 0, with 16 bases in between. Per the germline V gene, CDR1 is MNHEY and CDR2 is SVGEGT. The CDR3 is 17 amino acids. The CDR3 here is CASSYWVVTRYSYEQYF. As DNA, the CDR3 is TGTGCCAGCAGTTACTGGGTGGTGACTAGGTACTCCTACGAGCAGTACTTC.

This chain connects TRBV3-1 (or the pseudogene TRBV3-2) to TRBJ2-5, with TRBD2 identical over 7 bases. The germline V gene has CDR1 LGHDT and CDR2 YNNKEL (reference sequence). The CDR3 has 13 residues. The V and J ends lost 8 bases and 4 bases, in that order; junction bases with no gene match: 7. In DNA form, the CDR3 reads TGTGCCAGCGGGCGCGGGAGCCGAGAGACCCAGTACTTC. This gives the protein CASGRGSRETQYF.

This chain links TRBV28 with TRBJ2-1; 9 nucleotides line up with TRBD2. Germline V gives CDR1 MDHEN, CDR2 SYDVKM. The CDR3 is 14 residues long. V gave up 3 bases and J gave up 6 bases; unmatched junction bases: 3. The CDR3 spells CASSLGGRANEQFF. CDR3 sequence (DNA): TGTGCCAGCAGTTTGGGCGGGAGGGCCAATGAGCAGTTCTTC.

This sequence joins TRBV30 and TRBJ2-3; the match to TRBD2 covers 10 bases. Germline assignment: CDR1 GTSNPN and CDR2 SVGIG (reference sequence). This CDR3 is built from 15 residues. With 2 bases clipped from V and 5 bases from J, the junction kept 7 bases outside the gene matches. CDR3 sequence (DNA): TGTGCCTGGAGTTTAACTAGCGGGGTTGGAGATACGCAGTATTTT. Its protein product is CAWSLTSGVGDTQYF.

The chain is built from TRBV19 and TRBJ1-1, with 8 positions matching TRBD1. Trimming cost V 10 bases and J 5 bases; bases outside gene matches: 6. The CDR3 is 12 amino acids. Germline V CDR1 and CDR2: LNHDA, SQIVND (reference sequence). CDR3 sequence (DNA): TGTGCCACCGCGACAGGGGAAACTGAAGCTTTCTTT. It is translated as CATATGETEAFF.

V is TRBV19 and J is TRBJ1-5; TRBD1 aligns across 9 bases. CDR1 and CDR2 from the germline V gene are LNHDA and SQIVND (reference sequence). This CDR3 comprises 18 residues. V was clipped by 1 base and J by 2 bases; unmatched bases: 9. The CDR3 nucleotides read TGTGCCAGTAGTATAGCCTACGGGACAGGGTTTGGCAATCAGCCCCAGCATTTT. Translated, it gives CASSIAYGTGFGNQPQHF.

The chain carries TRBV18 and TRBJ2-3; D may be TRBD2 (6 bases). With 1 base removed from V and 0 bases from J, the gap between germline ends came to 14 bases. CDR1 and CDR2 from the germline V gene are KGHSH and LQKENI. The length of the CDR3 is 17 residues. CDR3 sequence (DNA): TGTGCCAGCTCACCACTGCCCCTAGCGCTCAGCACAGATACGCAGTATTTT. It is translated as CASSPLPLALSTDTQYF.

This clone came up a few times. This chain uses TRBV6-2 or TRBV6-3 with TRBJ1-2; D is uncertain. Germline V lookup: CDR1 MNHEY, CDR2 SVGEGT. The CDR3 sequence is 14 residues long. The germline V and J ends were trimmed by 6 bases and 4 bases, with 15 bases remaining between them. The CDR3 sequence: CASSRSGSPYGYTF. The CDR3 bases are TGTGCCAGCAGCCGCAGCGGGTCCCCCTATGGCTACACCTTC.

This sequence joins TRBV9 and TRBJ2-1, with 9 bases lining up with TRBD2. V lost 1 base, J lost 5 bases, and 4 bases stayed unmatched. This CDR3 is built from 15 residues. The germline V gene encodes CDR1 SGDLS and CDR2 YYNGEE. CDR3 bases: TGTGCCAGCAGCGTAACGTTAGCGGGAGACAATGAGCAGTTCTTC. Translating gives CASSVTLAGDNEQFF.

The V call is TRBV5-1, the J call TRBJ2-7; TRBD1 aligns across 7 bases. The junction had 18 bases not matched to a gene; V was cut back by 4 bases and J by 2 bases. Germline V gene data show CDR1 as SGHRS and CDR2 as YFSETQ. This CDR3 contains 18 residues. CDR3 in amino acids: CASSPYLSATGSPYEQYF. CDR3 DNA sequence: TGCGCCAGCAGCCCCTACCTCTCAGCGACAGGGAGTCCCTACGAGCAGTACTTC.

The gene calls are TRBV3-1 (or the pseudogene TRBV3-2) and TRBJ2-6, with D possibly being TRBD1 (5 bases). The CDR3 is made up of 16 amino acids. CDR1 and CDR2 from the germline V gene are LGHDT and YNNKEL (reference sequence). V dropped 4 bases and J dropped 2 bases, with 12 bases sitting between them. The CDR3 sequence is CASSRSGSPGANVLTF. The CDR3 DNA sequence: TGTGCCAGCAGCCGGTCAGGGTCCCCTGGGGCCAACGTCCTGACTTTC.

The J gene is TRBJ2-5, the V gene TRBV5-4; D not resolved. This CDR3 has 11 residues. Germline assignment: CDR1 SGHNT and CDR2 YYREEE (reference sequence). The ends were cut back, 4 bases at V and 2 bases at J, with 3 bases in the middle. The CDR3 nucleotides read TGTGCCAGCAGCCCTCAAGAGACCCAGTACTTC. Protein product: CASSPQETQYF.

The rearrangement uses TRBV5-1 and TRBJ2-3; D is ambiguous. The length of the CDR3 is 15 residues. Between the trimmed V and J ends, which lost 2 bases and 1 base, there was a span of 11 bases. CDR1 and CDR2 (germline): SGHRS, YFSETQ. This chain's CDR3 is CASSLLRSGTDTQYF. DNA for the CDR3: TGCGCCAGCAGCTTACTCAGAAGCGGCACAGATACGCAGTATTTT.

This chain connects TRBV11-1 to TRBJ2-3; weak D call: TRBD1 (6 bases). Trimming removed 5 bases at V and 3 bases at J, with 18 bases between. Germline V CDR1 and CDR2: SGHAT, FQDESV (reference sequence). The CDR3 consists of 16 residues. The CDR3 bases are TGTGCCAGCAGCACAGGGCGGGTGGAGTCTACAGATACGCAGTATTTT. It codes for CASSTGRVESTDTQYF.

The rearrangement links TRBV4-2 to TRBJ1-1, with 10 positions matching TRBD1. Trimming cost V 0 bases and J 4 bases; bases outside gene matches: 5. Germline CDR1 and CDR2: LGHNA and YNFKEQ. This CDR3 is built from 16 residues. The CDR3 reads CASSQDLWTGGTEAFF. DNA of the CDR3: TGTGCCAGCAGCCAAGATCTCTGGACAGGGGGCACTGAAGCTTTCTTT.

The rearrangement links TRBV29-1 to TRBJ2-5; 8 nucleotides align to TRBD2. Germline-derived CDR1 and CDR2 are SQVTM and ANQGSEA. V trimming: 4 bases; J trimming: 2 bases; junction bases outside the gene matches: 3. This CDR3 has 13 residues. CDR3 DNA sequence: TGCAGCGTTGCTAGCGGGTCTCAAGAGACCCAGTACTTC. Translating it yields CSVASGSQETQYF. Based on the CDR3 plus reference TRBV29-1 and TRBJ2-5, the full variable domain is SAVISQKPSRDICQRGTSLTIQCQVDSQVTMMFWYRQQPGQSLTLIATANQGSEATYESGFVIDKFPISRPNLTFSTLTVSNMSPEDSSIYLCSVASGSQETQYFGPGTRLLVL.

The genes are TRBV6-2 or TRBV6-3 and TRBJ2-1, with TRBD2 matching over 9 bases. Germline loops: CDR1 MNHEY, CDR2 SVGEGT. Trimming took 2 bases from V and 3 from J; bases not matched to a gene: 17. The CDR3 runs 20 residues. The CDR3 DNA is TGTGCCAGCAGTTACCCGCGGGAGGGGACCAGCGGGAGTAACTACAATGAGCAGTTCTTC. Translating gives CASSYPREGTSGSNYNEQFF.

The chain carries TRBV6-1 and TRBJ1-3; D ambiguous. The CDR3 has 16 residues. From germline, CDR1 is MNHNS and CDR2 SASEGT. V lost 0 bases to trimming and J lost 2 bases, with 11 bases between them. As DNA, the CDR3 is TGTGCCAGCAGTGAAGCGCTTCCAGGAACTGGAAACACCATATATTTT. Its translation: CASSEALPGTGNTIYF.

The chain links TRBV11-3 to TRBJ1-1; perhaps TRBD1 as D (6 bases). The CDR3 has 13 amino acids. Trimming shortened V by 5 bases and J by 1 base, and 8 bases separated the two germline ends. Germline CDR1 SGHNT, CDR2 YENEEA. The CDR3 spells CASSPRGNTEAFF. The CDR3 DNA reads TGTGCCAGCAGCCCCAGGGGGAACACTGAAGCTTTCTTT.

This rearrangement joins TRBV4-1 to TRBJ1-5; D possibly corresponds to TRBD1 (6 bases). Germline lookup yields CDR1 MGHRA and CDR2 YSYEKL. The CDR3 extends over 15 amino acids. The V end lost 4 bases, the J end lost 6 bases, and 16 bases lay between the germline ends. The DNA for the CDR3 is TGCGCCAGCAGCCTCCTACGGGGGGGCCCTCAGCCCCAGCATTTT. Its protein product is CASSLLRGGPQPQHF.

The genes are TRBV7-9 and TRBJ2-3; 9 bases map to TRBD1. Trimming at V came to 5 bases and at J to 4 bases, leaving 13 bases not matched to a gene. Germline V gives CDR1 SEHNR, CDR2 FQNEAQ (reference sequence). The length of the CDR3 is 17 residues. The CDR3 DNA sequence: TGTGCCAGCAGCCGGAGGTCCGGGACAGGGAGGGCAGATACGCAGTATTTT. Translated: CASSRRSGTGRADTQYF.

The CDR3 reads CASSLGGQATEAFF. Here the CDR3 DNA reads TGTGCCAGCAGCCTAGGAGGACAGGCCACTGAAGCTTTCTTT. V is TRBV7-9 and J is TRBJ1-1; 7 nucleotides align to TRBD1. Germline values: CDR1 SEHNR, CDR2 FQNEAQ (reference sequence). The CDR3 contains 14 residues. With 5 bases clipped from V and 4 bases from J, the junction kept 7 bases outside the gene matches.

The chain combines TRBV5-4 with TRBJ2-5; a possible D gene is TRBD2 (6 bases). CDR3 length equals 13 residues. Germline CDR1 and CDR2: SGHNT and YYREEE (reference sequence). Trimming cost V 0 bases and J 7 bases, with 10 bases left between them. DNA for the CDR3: TGTGCCAGCAGCTTGGACGGGGGACGGACCCAGTACTTC. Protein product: CASSLDGGRTQYF. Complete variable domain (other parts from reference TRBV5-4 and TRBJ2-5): ETGVTQSPTHLIKTRGQQVTLRCSSQSGHNTVSWYQQALGQGPQFIFQYYREEENGRGNFPPRFSGLQFPNYSSELNVNALELDDSALYLCASSLDGGRTQYFGPGTRLLVL.

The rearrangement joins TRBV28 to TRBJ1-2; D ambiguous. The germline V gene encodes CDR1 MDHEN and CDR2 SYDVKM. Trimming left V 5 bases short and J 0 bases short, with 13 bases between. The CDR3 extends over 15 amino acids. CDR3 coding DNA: TGTGCCAGCAGTGCCCCGGGATCCCCTAACTATGGCTACACCTTC. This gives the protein CASSAPGSPNYGYTF.

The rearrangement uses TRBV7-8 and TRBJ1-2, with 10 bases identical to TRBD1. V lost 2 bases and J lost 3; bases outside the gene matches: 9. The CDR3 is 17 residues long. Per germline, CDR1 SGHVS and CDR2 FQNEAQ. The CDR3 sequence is CASSLRTGGLGDYGYTF. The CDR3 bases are TGTGCCAGCAGCTTACGGACAGGGGGACTAGGGGACTATGGCTACACCTTC.

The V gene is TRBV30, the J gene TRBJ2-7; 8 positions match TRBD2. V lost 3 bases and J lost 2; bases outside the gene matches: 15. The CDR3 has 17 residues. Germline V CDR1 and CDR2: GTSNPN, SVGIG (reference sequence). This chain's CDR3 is CAWSPRWGGRKTYEQYF. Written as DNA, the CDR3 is TGTGCCTGGAGCCCCCGGTGGGGCGGGAGGAAGACCTACGAGCAGTACTTC. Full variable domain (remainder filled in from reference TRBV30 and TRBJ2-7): SQTIHQWPATLVQPVGSPLSLECTVEGTSNPNLYWYRQAAGRGLQLLFYSVGIGQISSEVPQNLSASRPQDRQFILSSKKLLLSDSGFYLCAWSPRWGGRKTYEQYFGPGTRLTVT.

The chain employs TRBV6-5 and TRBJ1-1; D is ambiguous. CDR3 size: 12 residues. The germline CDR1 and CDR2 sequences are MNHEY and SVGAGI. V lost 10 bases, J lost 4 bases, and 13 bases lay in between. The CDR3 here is CATNQVATEAFF. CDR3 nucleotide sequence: TGTGCCACCAATCAGGTGGCCACTGAAGCTTTCTTT.

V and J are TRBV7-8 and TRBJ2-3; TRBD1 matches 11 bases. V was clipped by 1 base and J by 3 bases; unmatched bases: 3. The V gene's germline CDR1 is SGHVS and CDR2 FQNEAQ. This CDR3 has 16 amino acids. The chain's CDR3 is CASSLGGTGGTDTQYF. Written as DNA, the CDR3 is TGTGCCAGCAGCTTAGGAGGGACAGGGGGGACAGATACGCAGTATTTT.

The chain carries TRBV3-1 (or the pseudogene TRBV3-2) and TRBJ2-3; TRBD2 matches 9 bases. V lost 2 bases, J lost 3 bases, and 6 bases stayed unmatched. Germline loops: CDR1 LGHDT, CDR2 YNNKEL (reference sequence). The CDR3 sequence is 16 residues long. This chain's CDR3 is CASSQRVAGATDTQYF. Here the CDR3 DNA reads TGTGCCAGCAGCCAACGGGTAGCGGGAGCAACAGATACGCAGTATTTT.